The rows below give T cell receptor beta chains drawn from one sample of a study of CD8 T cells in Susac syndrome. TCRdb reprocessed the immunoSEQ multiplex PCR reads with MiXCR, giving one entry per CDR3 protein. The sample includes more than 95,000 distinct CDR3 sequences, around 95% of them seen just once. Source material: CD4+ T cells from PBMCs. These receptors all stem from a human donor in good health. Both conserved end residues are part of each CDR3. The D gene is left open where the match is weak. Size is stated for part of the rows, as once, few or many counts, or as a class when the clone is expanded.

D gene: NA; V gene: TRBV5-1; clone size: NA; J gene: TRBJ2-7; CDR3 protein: CASSLSGLTSYEQYF; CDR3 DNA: TGCGCCAGCAGCCTCTCGGGACTGACCTCCTACGAGCAGTACTTC
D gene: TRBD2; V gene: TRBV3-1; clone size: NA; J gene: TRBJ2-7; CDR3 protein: CASSRGWVAGVNEQYF; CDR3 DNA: TGTGCCAGCAGCCGAGGGTGGGTAGCGGGAGTCAACGAGCAGTACTTC
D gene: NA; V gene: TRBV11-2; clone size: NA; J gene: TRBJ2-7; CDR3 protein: CASSPRQVLYDEQYF; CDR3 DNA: TGTGCCAGCAGCCCTCGACAGGTCCTCTACGATGAGCAGTACTTC
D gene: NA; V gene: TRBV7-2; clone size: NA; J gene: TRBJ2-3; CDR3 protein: CASSYDRYTDTQYF; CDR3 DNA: TGTGCCAGCAGCTACGATAGATACACAGATACGCAGTATTTT
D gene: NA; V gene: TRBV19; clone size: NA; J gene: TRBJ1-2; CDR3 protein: CASSMPGTLGGYTF; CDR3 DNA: TGTGCCAGTAGTATGCCCGGGACCCTTGGGGGCTACACCTTC
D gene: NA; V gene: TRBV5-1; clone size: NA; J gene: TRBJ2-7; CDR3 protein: CASSLGGTSSSYEQYF; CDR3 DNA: TGCGCCAGCAGCTTGGGGGGGACCTCGAGCTCCTACGAGCAGTACTTC
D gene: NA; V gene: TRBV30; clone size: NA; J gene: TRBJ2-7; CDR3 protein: CAWARGAYEQYF; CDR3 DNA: TGTGCCTGGGCCAGGGGGGCCTACGAGCAGTACTTC
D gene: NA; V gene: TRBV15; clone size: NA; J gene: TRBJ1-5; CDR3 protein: CATSRDQGYDQPQHF; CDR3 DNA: TGTGCCACCAGCAGAGACCAGGGGTACGATCAGCCCCAGCATTTT
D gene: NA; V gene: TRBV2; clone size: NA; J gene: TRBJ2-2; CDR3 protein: CASRKGGNTGELFF; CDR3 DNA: TGTGCCAGCAGGAAGGGGGGGAACACCGGGGAGCTGTTTTTT
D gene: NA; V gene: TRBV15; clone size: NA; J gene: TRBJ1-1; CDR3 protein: CATSRDQDTEAFF; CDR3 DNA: TGTGCCACCAGCAGAGATCAGGACACTGAAGCTTTCTTT
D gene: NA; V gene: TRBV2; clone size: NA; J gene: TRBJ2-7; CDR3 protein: CASSEGDVGYEQYF; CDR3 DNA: TGTGCCAGCAGTGAAGGGGACGTGGGCTACGAGCAGTACTTC
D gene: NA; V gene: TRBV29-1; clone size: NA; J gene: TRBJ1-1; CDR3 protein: CSVEPRSGTEAFF; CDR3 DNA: TGCAGCGTTGAACCCCGCAGTGGCACTGAAGCTTTCTTT
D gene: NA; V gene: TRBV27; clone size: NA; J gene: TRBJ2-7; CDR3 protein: CASRPGWGETYEQYF; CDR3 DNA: TGTGCCAGCAGGCCCGGCTGGGGGGAGACCTACGAGCAGTACTTC
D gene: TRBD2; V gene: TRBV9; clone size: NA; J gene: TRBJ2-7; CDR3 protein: CASSVDSGRESEQYF; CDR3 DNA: TGTGCCAGCAGCGTAGATAGCGGGAGAGAATCCGAGCAGTACTTC
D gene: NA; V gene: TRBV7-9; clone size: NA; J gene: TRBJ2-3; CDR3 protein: CASEPDADTQYF; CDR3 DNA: TGTGCCAGCGAACCGGACGCAGATACGCAGTATTTT
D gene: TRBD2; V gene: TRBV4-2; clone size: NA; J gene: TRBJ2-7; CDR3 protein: CASSRTGTSGMIFGSYEQYF; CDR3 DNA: TGTGCCAGCAGCCGGACCGGGACTAGCGGGATGATTTTTGGGTCCTACGAGCAGTACTTC
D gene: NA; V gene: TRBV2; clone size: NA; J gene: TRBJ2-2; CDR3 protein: CASSEVRATGELFF; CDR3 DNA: TGTGCCAGCAGTGAAGTGCGGGCTACCGGGGAGCTGTTTTTT
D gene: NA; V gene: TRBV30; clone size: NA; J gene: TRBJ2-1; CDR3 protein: CAWSEGPYNEQFF; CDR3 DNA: TGTGCCTGGAGTGAAGGGCCCTACAATGAGCAGTTCTTC
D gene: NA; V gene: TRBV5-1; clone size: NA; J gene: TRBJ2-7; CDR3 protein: CASSVAQGPYYEQYF; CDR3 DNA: TGCGCCAGCAGCGTCGCTCAGGGGCCTTACTACGAGCAGTACTTC
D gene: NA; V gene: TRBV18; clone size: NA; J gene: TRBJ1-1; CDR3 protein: CASSPAPAGHTEAFF; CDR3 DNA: TGTGCCAGCTCACCAGCGCCCGCGGGGCACACTGAAGCTTTCTTT
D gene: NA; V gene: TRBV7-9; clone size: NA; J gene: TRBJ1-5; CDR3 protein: CASSVAGQVNQPQHF; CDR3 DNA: TGTGCCAGCAGCGTAGCTGGGCAGGTAAACCAGCCCCAGCATTTT
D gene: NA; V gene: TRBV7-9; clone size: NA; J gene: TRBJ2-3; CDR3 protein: CASSPSGGADTQYF; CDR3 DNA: TGTGCCAGCAGCCCGAGTGGGGGCGCAGATACGCAGTATTTT
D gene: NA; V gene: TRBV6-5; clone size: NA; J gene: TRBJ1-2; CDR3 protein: CASLSEGNYGYTF; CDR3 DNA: TGTGCCAGCTTGAGTGAGGGGAACTATGGCTACACCTTC
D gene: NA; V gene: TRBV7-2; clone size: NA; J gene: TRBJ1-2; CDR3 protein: CASSLRSYGYTF; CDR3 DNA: TGTGCCAGCAGCTTACGAAGCTATGGCTACACCTTC
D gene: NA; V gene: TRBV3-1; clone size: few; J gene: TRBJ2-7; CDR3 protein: CASSQGLATPFYEQYF; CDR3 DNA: TGTGCCAGCAGCCAAGGGCTAGCGACGCCTTTCTACGAGCAGTACTTC
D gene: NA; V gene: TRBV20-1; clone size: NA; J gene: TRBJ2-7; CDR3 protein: CSARQDHSYEQYF; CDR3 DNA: TGCAGTGCTAGACAGGACCACTCCTACGAGCAGTACTTC
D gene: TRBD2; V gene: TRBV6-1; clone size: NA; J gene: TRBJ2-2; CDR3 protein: CASRSLAGVGNTGELFF; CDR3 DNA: TGTGCCAGCAGATCCCTAGCGGGAGTAGGGAACACCGGGGAGCTGTTTTTT
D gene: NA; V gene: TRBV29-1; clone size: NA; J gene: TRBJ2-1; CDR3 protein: CSVEGTGASYNEQFF; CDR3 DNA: TGCAGCGTTGAAGGTACGGGGGCCAGTTACAATGAGCAGTTCTTC
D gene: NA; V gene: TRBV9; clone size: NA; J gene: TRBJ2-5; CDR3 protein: CASSFRPGQLQETQYF; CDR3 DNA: TGTGCCAGCAGCTTTCGACCCGGACAGCTCCAAGAGACCCAGTACTTC
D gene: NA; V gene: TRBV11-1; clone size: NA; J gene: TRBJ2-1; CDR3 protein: CASSFFLGGVITGSYNEQFF; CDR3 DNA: TGTGCCAGCAGCTTTTTCTTGGGCGGGGTGATTACTGGCTCCTACAATGAGCAGTTCTTC
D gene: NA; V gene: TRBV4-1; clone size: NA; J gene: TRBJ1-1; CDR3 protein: CASSQDNRVWTEAFF; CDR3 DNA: TGCGCCAGCAGCCAAGATAACAGGGTGTGGACTGAAGCTTTCTTT
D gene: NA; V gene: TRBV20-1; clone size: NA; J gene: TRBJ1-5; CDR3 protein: CSASKSVDQPQHF; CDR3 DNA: TGCAGTGCTAGTAAGTCCGTGGATCAGCCCCAGCATTTT
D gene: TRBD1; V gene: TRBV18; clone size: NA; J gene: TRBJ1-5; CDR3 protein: CASSPQTGGVGWDNQPQHF; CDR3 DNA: TGTGCCAGCTCACCACAAACAGGGGGCGTAGGATGGGACAATCAGCCCCAGCATTTT
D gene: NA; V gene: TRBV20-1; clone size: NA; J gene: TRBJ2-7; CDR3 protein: CSARRGLAEEQYF; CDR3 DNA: TGCAGTGCTAGACGGGGGCTAGCTGAGGAGCAGTACTTC
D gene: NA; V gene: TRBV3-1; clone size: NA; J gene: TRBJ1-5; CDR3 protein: CASSQDSSFNQPQHF; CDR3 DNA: TGTGCCAGCAGCCAAGATTCGAGTTTCAATCAGCCCCAGCATTTT
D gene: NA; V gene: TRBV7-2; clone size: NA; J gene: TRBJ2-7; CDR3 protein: CASSKRTDPYEQYF; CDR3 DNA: TGTGCCAGCAGCAAGCGGACGGACCCCTACGAGCAGTACTTC
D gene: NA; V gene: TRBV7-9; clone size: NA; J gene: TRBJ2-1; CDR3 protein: CASGRIARYNEQFF; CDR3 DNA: TGTGCCAGCGGTAGAATAGCGAGGTACAATGAGCAGTTCTTC
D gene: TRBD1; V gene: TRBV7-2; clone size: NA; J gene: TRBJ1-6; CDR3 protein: CASSPGQELTLHF; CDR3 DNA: TGTGCCAGCAGCCCAGGACAGGAACTCACCCTCCACTTT
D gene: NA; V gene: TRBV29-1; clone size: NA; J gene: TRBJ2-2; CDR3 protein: CSVEMGPNTGELFF; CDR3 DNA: TGCAGCGTTGAAATGGGACCAAACACCGGGGAGCTGTTTTTT
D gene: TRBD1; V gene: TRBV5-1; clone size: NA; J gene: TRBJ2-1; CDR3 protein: CASSTGGQANEQFF; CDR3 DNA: TGCGCCAGCAGCACAGGGGGCCAGGCCAATGAGCAGTTCTTC
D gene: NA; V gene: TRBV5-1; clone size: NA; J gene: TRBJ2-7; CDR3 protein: CASSLALATSYEQYF; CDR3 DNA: TGCGCCAGCAGCTTGGCTCTAGCGACCTCCTACGAGCAGTACTTC
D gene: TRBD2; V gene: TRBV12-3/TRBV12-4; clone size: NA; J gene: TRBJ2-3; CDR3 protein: CASSQTSGANTDTQYF; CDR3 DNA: TGTGCCAGCAGTCAGACTAGCGGGGCTAACACAGATACGCAGTATTTT
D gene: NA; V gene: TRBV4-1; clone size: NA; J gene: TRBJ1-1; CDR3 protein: CASSQDPTGLNTEAFF; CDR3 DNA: TGCGCCAGCAGCCAAGACCCGACAGGTTTGAACACTGAAGCTTTCTTT
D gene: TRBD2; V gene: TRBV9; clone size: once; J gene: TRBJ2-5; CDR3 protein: CASSHQGGSWVSETQYF; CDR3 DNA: TGTGCCAGCAGCCACCAGGGCGGGAGCTGGGTTTCGGAGACCCAGTACTTC
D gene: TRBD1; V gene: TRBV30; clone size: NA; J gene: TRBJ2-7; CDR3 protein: CAWSGTGNYEQYF; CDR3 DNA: TGTGCCTGGAGTGGGACAGGGAACTACGAGCAGTACTTC
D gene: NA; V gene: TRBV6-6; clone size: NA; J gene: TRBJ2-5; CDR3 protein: CASCPQSETQETQYF; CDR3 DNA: TGTGCCAGCTGTCCTCAGTCCGAGACCCAAGAGACCCAGTACTTC
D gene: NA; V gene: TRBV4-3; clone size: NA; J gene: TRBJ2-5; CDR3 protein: CASSQAREETQYF; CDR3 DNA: TGCGCCAGCAGCCAAGCGAGAGAAGAGACCCAGTACTTC
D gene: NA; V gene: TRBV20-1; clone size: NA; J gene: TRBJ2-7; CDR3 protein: CSARQGGTANYEQYF; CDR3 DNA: TGCAGTGCTAGACAGGGGGGAACCGCAAACTACGAGCAGTACTTC